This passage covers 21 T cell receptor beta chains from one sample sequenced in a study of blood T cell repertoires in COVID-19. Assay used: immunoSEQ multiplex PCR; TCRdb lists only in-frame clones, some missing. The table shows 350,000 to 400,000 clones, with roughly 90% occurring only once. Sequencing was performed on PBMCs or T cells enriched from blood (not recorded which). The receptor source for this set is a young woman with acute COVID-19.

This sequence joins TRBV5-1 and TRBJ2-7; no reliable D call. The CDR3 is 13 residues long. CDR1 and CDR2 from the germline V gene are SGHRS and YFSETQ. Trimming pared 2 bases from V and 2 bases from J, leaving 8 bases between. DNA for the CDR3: TGCGCCAGCAGCTTCTCCCAGGCCTACGAGCAGTACTTC. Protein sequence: CASSFSQAYEQYF. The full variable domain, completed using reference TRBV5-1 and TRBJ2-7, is KAGVTQTPRYLIKTRGQQVTLSCSPISGHRSVSWYQQTPGQGLQFLFEYFSETQRNKGNFPGRFSGRQFSNSRSEMNVSTLELGDSALYLCASSFSQAYEQYFGPGTRLTVT.

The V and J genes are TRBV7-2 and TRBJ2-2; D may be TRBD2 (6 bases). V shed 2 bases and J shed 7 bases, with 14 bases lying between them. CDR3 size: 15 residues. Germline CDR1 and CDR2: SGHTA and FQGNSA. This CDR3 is CASSLSGMGGGELFF. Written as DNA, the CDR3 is TGTGCCAGCAGCTTATCAGGGATGGGAGGCGGGGAGCTGTTTTTT. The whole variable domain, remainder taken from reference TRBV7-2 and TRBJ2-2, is GAGVSQSPSNKVTEKGKDVELRCDPISGHTALYWYRQSLGQGLEFLIYFQGNSAPDKSGLPSDRFSAERTGGSVSTLTIQRTQQEDSAVYLCASSLSGMGGGELFFGEGSRLTVL.

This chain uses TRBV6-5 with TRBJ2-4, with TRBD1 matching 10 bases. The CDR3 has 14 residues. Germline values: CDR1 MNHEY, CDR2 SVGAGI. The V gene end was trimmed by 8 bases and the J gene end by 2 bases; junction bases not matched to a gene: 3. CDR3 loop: CASDRGLSKNIQYF. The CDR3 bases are TGTGCCAGCGACAGGGGGCTCTCCAAAAACATTCAGTACTTC.

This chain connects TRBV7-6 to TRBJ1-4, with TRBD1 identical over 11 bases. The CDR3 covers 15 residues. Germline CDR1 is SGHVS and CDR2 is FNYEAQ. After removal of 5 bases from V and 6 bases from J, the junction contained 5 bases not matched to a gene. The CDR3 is CASSLRTGGDEKLFF. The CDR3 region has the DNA TGTGCCAGCAGCCTTCGGACAGGGGGCGATGAAAAACTGTTTTTT.

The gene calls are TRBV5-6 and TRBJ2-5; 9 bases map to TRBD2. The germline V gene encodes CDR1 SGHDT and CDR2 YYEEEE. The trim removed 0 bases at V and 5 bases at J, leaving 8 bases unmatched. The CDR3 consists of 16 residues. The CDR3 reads CASSLDGSGGVETQYF. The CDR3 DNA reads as TGTGCCAGCAGCTTGGATGGTAGCGGGGGCGTGGAGACCCAGTACTTC.

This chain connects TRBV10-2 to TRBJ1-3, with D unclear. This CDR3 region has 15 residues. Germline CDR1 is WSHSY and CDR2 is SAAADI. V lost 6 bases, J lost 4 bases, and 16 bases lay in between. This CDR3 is CASRHLSGLGNTIYF. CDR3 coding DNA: TGCGCCAGCAGACACCTTAGTGGGCTGGGAAACACCATATATTTT.

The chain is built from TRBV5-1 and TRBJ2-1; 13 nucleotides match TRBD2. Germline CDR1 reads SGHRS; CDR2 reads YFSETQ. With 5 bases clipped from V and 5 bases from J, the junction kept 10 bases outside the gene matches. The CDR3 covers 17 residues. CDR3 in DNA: TGCGCCAGCAGGGAGGTAGCGGGACTAGCGGGAAACAATGAGCAGTTCTTC. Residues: CASREVAGLAGNNEQFF. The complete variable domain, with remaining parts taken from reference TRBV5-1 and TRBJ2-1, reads KAGVTQTPRYLIKTRGQQVTLSCSPISGHRSVSWYQQTPGQGLQFLFEYFSETQRNKGNFPGRFSGRQFSNSRSEMNVSTLELGDSALYLCASREVAGLAGNNEQFFGPGTRLTVL.

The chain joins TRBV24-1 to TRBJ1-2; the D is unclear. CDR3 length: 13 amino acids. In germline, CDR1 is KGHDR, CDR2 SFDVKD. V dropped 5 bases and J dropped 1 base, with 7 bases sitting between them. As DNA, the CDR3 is TGTGCCACCAGTGCAGCGTTTAACTATGGCTACACCTTC. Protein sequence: CATSAAFNYGYTF.

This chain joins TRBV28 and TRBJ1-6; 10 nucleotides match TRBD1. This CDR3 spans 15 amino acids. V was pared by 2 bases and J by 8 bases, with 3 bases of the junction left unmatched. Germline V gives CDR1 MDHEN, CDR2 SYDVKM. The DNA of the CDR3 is TGTGCCAGCAGTTTAGGTGGGACAGGGGATTCACCCCTCCACTTT. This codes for CASSLGGTGDSPLHF.

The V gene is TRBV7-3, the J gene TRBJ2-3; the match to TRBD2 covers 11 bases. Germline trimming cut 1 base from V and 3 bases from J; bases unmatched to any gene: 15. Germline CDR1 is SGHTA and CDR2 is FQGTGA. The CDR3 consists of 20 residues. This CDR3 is CASSLNPPGSGGAYTDTQYF. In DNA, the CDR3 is TGTGCCAGCAGCTTAAACCCCCCGGGTAGCGGGGGGGCCTATACAGATACGCAGTATTTT.

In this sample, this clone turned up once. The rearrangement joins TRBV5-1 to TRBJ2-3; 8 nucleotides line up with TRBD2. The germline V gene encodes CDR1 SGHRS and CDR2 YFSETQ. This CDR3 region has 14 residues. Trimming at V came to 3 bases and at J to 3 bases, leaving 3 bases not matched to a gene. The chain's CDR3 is CASSSGGATDTQYF. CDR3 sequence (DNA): TGCGCCAGCAGCTCCGGGGGGGCGACAGATACGCAGTATTTT.

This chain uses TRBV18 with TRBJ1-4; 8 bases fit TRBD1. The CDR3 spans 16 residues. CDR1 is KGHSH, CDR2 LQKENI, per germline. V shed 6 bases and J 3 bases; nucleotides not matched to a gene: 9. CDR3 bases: TGTGCCAGCTCCCCTGGACAGGGCTTGGCTAATGAAAAACTGTTTTTT. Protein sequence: CASSPGQGLANEKLFF.

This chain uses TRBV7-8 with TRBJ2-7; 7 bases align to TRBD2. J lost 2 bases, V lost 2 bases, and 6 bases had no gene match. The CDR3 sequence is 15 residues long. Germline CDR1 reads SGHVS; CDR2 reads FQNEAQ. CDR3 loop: CASSLREGGTYEQYF. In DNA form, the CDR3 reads TGTGCCAGCAGCTTAAGGGAGGGAGGCACCTACGAGCAGTACTTC. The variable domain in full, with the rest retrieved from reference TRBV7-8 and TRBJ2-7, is GAGVSQSPRYKVAKRGQDVALRCDPISGHVSLFWYQQALGQGPEFLTYFQNEAQLDKSGLPSDRFFAERPEGSVSTLKIQRTQQEDSAVYLCASSLREGGTYEQYFGPGTRLTVT.

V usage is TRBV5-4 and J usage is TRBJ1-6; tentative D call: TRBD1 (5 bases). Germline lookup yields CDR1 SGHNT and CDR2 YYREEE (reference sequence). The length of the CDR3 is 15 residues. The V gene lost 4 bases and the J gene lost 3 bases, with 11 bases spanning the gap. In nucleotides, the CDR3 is TGTGCCAGCAGCGCTACAGGCGACTATAATTCACCCCTCCACTTT. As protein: CASSATGDYNSPLHF. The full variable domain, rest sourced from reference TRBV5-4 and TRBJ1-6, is ETGVTQSPTHLIKTRGQQVTLRCSSQSGHNTVSWYQQALGQGPQFIFQYYREEENGRGNFPPRFSGLQFPNYSSELNVNALELDDSALYLCASSATGDYNSPLHFGNGTRLTVT.

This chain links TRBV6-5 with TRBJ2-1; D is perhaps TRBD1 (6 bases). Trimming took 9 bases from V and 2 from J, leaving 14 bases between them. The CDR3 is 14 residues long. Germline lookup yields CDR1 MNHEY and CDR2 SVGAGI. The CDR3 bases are TGTGCCAGGCGCCGGGACATTCCCTACAATGAGCAGTTCTTC. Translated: CARRRDIPYNEQFF.

This chain's CDR3 is CASSLTGARDRSTGELFF. The CDR3 coding sequence is TGTGCCAGCAGTTTAACCGGGGCCAGGGACAGGTCCACCGGGGAGCTGTTTTTT. The J gene is TRBJ2-2, the V gene TRBV27, with 8 bases aligning to TRBD1. Germline V gene sequence: CDR1 MNHEY, CDR2 SMNVEV (reference sequence). J was trimmed by 4 bases and V by 2 bases; bases with no gene match: 12. The CDR3 has 18 residues.

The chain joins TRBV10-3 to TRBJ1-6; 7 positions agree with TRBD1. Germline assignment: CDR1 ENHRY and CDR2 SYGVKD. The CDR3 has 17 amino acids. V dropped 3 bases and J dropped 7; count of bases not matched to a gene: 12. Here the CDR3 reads CAISDGPRQGLNSPLHF. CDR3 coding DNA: TGTGCCATCAGTGATGGGCCTCGACAGGGTCTCAATTCACCCCTCCACTTT.

CDR3 sequence reads: CASSRGGGKSYEQYF. Written as DNA, the CDR3 is TGTGCCAGCAGCCGTGGGGGGGGCAAATCCTACGAGCAGTACTTC. This sequence joins TRBV7-2 and TRBJ2-7; tentatively, D is TRBD2 (7 bases). Germline loops: CDR1 SGHTA, CDR2 FQGNSA. V lost 5 bases to trimming and J lost 1 base, with 15 bases between them. The CDR3 is made up of 15 amino acids.

The CDR3 loop reads CSVEDPMTGYGYTF. CDR3 DNA sequence: TGCAGCGTTGAAGATCCGATGACGGGCTATGGCTACACCTTC. The chain uses TRBV29-1 and TRBJ1-2; D gene uncertain. The germline V and J ends were trimmed by 0 bases and 4 bases, with 12 bases remaining between them. Germline values: CDR1 SQVTM, CDR2 ANQGSEA. This CDR3 has 14 amino acids.

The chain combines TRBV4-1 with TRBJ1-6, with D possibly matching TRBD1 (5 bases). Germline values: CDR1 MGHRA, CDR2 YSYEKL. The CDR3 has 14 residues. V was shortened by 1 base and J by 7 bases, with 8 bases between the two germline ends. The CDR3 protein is CASSQVRVNSPLHF. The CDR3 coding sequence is TGCGCCAGCAGCCAAGTCAGGGTCAATTCACCCCTCCACTTT.

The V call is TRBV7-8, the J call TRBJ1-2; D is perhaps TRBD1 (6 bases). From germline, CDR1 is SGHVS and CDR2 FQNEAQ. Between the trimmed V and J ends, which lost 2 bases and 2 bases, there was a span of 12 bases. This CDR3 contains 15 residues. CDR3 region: CASSLIRGANYGYTF. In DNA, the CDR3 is TGTGCCAGCAGCTTAATCCGGGGGGCGAACTATGGCTACACCTTC.